Presented here are 14 T cell receptor beta chains from one specimen sequenced in a study of blood T cell repertoires in COVID-19. Only in-frame clones appear in the TCRdb table, and some are missing; sequencing was by immunoSEQ multiplex PCR. The sample has 150,000 to 180,000 clones; about 80% are singletons. Sample: peripheral blood. These TCRs come from a woman aged 55-69 years with acute or convalescent COVID-19.

The V gene is TRBV11-2, the J gene TRBJ2-7; the D gene is possibly TRBD1 (5 bases). The germline CDR1 and CDR2 sequences are SGHAT and FQNNGV. This CDR3 spans 13 amino acids. The germline V and J ends were trimmed by 0 bases and 4 bases, with 7 bases remaining between them. The CDR3 region is CASSLDRAYEQYF. In nucleotides, the CDR3 is TGTGCCAGCAGCTTAGACAGGGCTTACGAGCAGTACTTC.

Here the CDR3 DNA reads TGTGCCAGCAGCTTAGTTCCGGGACAACTAGCCAAAAACATTCAGTACTTC. Its protein product is CASSLVPGQLAKNIQYF. The V call is TRBV7-2, the J call TRBJ2-4; D perhaps matches TRBD1 (6 bases). CDR3 size: 17 residues. Germline V gene data show CDR1 as SGHTA and CDR2 as FQGNSA. V was shortened by 1 base and J by 0 bases, with 13 bases between the two germline ends.

The chain carries TRBV6-5 and TRBJ2-1, with TRBD2 matching over 14 bases. The CDR3 loop spans 14 amino acids. With V trimmed by 7 bases and J by 6 bases, 2 bases remained unmatched. CDR1 and CDR2 (germline): MNHEY, SVGAGI. The CDR3 region is CASTGLAGGNEQFF. CDR3 nucleotides: TGTGCCAGCACAGGACTAGCGGGGGGCAATGAGCAGTTCTTC.

The chain joins TRBV27 to TRBJ2-2; D remains ambiguous. The germline V and J ends were trimmed by 7 bases and 6 bases, with 6 bases remaining between them. The CDR3 has 11 residues. Germline CDR1 is MNHEY and CDR2 is SMNVEV (reference sequence). DNA for the CDR3: TGTGCCAGCACCGGGTCCGGGGAGCTGTTTTTT. Its translation is CASTGSGELFF.

V and J are TRBV6-5 and TRBJ1-2; 9 nucleotides agree with TRBD1. Germline loops: CDR1 MNHEY, CDR2 SVGAGI. The CDR3 is made up of 13 amino acids. The V gene end was trimmed by 7 bases and the J gene end by 5 bases; junction bases not matched to a gene: 5. CDR3 amino acids: CASTRDRAYGYTF. CDR3 coding DNA: TGTGCCAGCACCCGGGACAGGGCGTATGGCTACACCTTC.

The chain employs TRBV7-9 and TRBJ1-2; D might be TRBD1 (5 bases). This CDR3 is built from 14 residues. The germline V gene encodes CDR1 SEHNR and CDR2 FQNEAQ (reference sequence). The ends were cut back, 1 base at V and 4 bases at J, with 10 bases in the middle. CDR3 sequence reads: CASSLETAVYGYTF. CDR3 sequence (DNA): TGTGCCAGCAGCTTAGAGACAGCAGTCTATGGCTACACCTTC.

This clone has just a few counts. The chain uses TRBV4-2 and TRBJ2-4, with a possible D match to TRBD1 (6 bases). Deletions cut 0 bases from V and 6 bases from J, with 15 bases between. Germline V gene lookup returns CDR1 LGHNA and CDR2 YNFKEQ. This CDR3 contains 16 residues. The CDR3 region is CASSQDPYEGGNIQYF. The DNA of the CDR3 is TGTGCCAGCAGCCAAGACCCCTACGAAGGGGGAAACATTCAGTACTTC.

The chain couples TRBV6-5 to TRBJ1-5; 7 bases line up with TRBD1. The CDR3 has 14 amino acids. In germline, CDR1 is MNHEY, CDR2 SVGAGI. The junction had 4 bases not matched to a gene; V was cut back by 5 bases and J by 3 bases. The CDR3 spells CASSPGQLNQPQHF. CDR3 nucleotide sequence: TGTGCCAGCAGTCCGGGACAGCTCAATCAGCCCCAGCATTTT.

The CDR3 is CASRAKQGFLDTQYF. CDR3 nucleotide sequence: TGTGCCAGCAGGGCAAAACAGGGTTTTTTAGATACGCAGTATTTT. V is TRBV2 and J is TRBJ2-3; maybe TRBD1 (6 bases). The CDR3 extends over 15 amino acids. Germline V CDR1 and CDR2: SNHLY, FYNNEI. The V end was cut by 6 bases, the J end by 5 bases, with 18 bases between.

This clone occurred once. Other DNA sequences in this specimen translate into the identical CDR3. Here the CDR3 DNA reads TGTGCCAGCTCACCCTACCCGAGGAACACTGAAGCTTTCTTT. Translating it yields CASSPYPRNTEAFF. The chain links TRBV18 to TRBJ1-1, with D hard to call. This CDR3 comprises 14 residues. Between the trimmed V and J ends, which lost 3 bases and 1 base, there was a span of 9 bases. In germline, CDR1 is KGHSH, CDR2 LQKENI. The full variable domain, rest sourced from reference TRBV18 and TRBJ1-1, is NAGVMQNPRHLVRRRGQEARLRCSPMKGHSHVYWYRQLPEEGLKFMVYLQKENIIDESGMPKERFSAEFPKEGPSILRIQQVVRGDSAAYFCASSPYPRNTEAFFGQGTRLTVV.

The V call is TRBV7-8, the J call TRBJ2-3; 7 bases fit TRBD2. This CDR3 contains 14 residues. The ends lost 7 bases at V and 7 bases at J; junction bases unmatched: 11. From germline, CDR1 is SGHVS and CDR2 FQNEAQ. The DNA of the CDR3 is TGTGCCAGCAACCCCGGGACTACTTATCATACGCAGTATTTT. Translation: CASNPGTTYHTQYF.

The J gene is TRBJ1-6, the V gene TRBV28; D uncertain. V was clipped by 3 bases and J by 17 bases, with 11 bases between them. The CDR3 totals 11 residues. Germline V gives CDR1 MDHEN, CDR2 SYDVKM. Here the CDR3 DNA reads TGTGCCAGCAGTTTCAACGGGAGGTTCCACTTT. It is translated as CASSFNGRFHF. Complete variable domain (other parts from reference TRBV28 and TRBJ1-6): DVKVTQSSRYLVKRTGEKVFLECVQDMDHENMFWYRQDPGLGLRLIYFSYDVKMKEKGDIPEGYSVSREKKERFSLILESASTNQTSMYLCASSFNGRFHFGNGTRLTVT.

This rearrangement joins TRBV14 to TRBJ2-7, with a tentative D call TRBD2 (5 bases). Trimming shortened V by 4 bases and J by 1 base, and 14 bases separated the two germline ends. The CDR3 sequence is 15 residues long. Germline V gene sequence: CDR1 SGHDN, CDR2 FVKESK. CDR3 in amino acids: CASSPVGTRSYEQYF. CDR3 bases: TGTGCCAGCAGCCCGGTGGGAACTAGGTCCTACGAGCAGTACTTC.

This rearrangement joins TRBV2 to TRBJ2-5, with TRBD2 matching over 8 bases. Trimming at V came to 6 bases and at J to 5 bases, leaving 5 bases not matched to a gene. CDR3 length: 13 residues. Germline V gene lookup returns CDR1 SNHLY and CDR2 FYNNEI. The chain's CDR3 is CASSKGGRETQYF. DNA for the CDR3: TGTGCCAGCAGCAAGGGCGGGAGGGAGACCCAGTACTTC.